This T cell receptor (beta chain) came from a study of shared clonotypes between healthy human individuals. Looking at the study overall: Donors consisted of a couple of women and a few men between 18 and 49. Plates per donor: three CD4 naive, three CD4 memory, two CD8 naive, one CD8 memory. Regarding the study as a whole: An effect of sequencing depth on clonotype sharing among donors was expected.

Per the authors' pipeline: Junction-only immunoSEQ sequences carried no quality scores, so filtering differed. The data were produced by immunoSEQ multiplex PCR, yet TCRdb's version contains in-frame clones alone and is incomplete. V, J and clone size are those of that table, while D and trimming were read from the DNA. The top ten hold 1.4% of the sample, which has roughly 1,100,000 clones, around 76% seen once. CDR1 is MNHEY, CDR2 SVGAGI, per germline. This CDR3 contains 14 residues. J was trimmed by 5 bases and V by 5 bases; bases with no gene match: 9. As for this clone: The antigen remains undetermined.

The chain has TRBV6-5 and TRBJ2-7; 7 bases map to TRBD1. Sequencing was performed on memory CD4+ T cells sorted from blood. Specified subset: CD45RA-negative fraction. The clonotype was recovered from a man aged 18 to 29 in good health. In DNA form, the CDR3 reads TGTGCCAGCAGTCCGCCGGGACAGAGCCACGAGCAGTACTTC. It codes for CASSPPGQSHEQYF.